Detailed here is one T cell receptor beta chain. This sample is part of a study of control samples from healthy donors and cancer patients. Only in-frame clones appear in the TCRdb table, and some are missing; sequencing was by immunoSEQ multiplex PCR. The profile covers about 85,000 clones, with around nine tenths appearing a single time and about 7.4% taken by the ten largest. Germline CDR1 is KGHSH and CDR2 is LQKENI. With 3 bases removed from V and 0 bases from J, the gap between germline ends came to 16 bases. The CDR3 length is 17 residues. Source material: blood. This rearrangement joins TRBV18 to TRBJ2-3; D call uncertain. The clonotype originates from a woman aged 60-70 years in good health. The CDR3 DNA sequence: TGTGCCAGCTCACCGCGGCGGACGGATTCTAGCACAGATACGCAGTATTTT. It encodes CASSPRRTDSSTDTQYF.